The 31 T cell receptor beta chains listed next were all sequenced from one sample in a study of OX40 agonist ivuxolimab in advanced cancers. Clones were read by immunoSEQ multiplex PCR, and TCRdb kept only the in-frame ones, dropping some. The data show 65,000 to 85,000 clones, 80% to 95% seen once. Specimen: CD4+ or CD8+ T cells sorted from blood, collected in a trial of the OX40 agonist ivuxolimab. The source of these receptors is an adult with an advanced solid tumor such as melanoma, head and neck, liver or kidney cancer.

V and J are TRBV5-6 and TRBJ1-1; the D is unclear. Between the trimmed V and J ends, which lost 0 bases and 6 bases, there was a span of 12 bases. Germline V gene sequence: CDR1 SGHDT, CDR2 YYEEEE. The CDR3 is 14 amino acids. DNA of the CDR3: TGTGCCAGCAGCTTGGGTGGGCAAACCGCTGAAGCTTTCTTT. Translated, it gives CASSLGGQTAEAFF.

This clone appeared a few times. This rearrangement joins TRBV6-5 to TRBJ1-1; D is ambiguous. The CDR3 consists of 12 residues. Deletions cut 2 bases from V and 4 bases from J, with 5 bases between. CDR1 and CDR2 from the germline V gene are MNHEY and SVGAGI. The chain's CDR3 is CASSYLGTEAFF. In nucleotides, the CDR3 is TGTGCCAGCAGTTACCTTGGCACTGAAGCTTTCTTT.

This sequence joins TRBV11-1 and TRBJ2-7; 8 nucleotides align to TRBD1. V gave up 0 bases and J gave up 3 bases; unmatched junction bases: 1. CDR3 length: 14 residues. Per the germline V gene, CDR1 is SGHAT and CDR2 is FQDESV (reference sequence). The CDR3 DNA sequence: TGTGCCAGCAGCTTAGCCGGACAGGGCTACGAGCAGTACTTC. As protein: CASSLAGQGYEQYF.

This clone was counted once. V is TRBV6-1 and J is TRBJ2-2, with 7 bases lining up with TRBD2. Trimming at V came to 6 bases and at J to 6 bases, leaving 7 bases not matched to a gene. CDR1 is MNHNS, CDR2 SASEGT, per germline. This CDR3 is built from 14 residues. CDR3 bases: TGTGCCAGCAGGTCTAGCGGTAGTGCCGGGGAGCTGTTTTTT. Protein: CASRSSGSAGELFF.

The V and J genes are TRBV6-5 and TRBJ2-5; D gene uncertain. The CDR3 extends over 14 amino acids. CDR1 MNHEY and CDR2 SVGAGI come from the germline V gene. V lost 5 bases and J 4 bases, leaving 14 bases between the germline ends. The CDR3 loop reads CASSTILKGETQYF. In nucleotides, the CDR3 is TGTGCCAGCAGTACTATACTTAAGGGAGAGACCCAGTACTTC.

V is TRBV28 and J is TRBJ2-3, with 14 nucleotides matching TRBD2. Germline lookup yields CDR1 MDHEN and CDR2 SYDVKM. This CDR3 comprises 19 residues. J lost 4 bases, V lost 5 bases, and 14 bases had no gene match. Written as DNA, the CDR3 is TGTGCCAGCAGTGGCAGGGGGACTAGCGGGAGCGGGGGCGCAGATACGCAGTATTTT. Residues: CASSGRGTSGSGGADTQYF.

J is TRBJ1-4 and V is TRBV15, with TRBD1 as a possible D gene (6 bases). Between the trimmed V and J ends, which lost 1 base and 7 bases, there was a span of 13 bases. The CDR3 is 15 residues long. Germline V gives CDR1 LNHNV, CDR2 YYDKDF (reference sequence). The CDR3 loop is CATSRAPNRVEKLFF. In DNA form, the CDR3 reads TGTGCCACCAGCAGAGCCCCTAACAGGGTTGAAAAACTGTTTTTT.

V gene TRBV11-3 combines with J gene TRBJ2-7; D perhaps matches TRBD2 (5 bases). Germline CDR1 SGHNT, CDR2 YENEEA. This CDR3 contains 14 residues. With 3 bases removed from V and 0 bases from J, the gap between germline ends came to 9 bases. CDR3 protein: CASSFQRFSYEQYF. The CDR3 DNA is TGTGCCAGCAGCTTCCAGCGGTTCTCCTACGAGCAGTACTTC.

V is TRBV29-1 and J is TRBJ2-4; TRBD1 might be the D (5 bases). Trimming removed 0 bases from V and 8 bases from J, with 8 bases in between. The germline V gene has CDR1 SQVTM and CDR2 ANQGSEA. CDR3 length: 12 amino acids. CDR3 loop: CSVEESGHIQYF. DNA for the CDR3: TGCAGCGTTGAAGAGTCAGGGCACATTCAGTACTTC.

This rearrangement joins TRBV28 to TRBJ2-6, with D uncertain. Germline assignment: CDR1 MDHEN and CDR2 SYDVKM. The CDR3 contains 14 residues. The V and J ends lost 8 bases and 0 bases respectively, with 8 bases between them. CDR3: CASSENSGANVLTF. The CDR3 DNA reads as TGTGCCAGCTCGGAGAACTCTGGGGCCAACGTCCTGACTTTC.

The chain is built from TRBV7-8 and TRBJ2-1; D possibly corresponds to TRBD2 (6 bases). Deletions cut 1 base from V and 9 bases from J, with 16 bases between. This CDR3 has 15 residues. CDR1 and CDR2 from the germline V gene are SGHVS and FQNEAQ. CDR3 protein: CASSLGNPGLGEQFF. CDR3 bases: TGTGCCAGCAGCTTAGGGAATCCGGGACTTGGTGAGCAGTTCTTC.

CDR3: CAWGTGRSNQPQHF. DNA of the CDR3: TGTGCCTGGGGGACAGGGCGCAGCAATCAGCCCCAGCATTTT. The chain has TRBV30 and TRBJ1-5; 9 positions agree with TRBD1. Germline-derived CDR1 and CDR2 are GTSNPN and SVGIG (reference sequence). J gave up 1 base and V 5 bases, and 3 bases lay outside the gene matches. CDR3 size: 14 residues.

The chain employs TRBV28 and TRBJ2-7, with 12 nucleotides matching TRBD2. V trimming: 5 bases; J trimming: 2 bases; junction bases outside the gene matches: 4. The CDR3 covers 15 residues. In germline, CDR1 is MDHEN, CDR2 SYDVKM. CDR3 sequence reads: CASSPPSGGAYEQYF. DNA of the CDR3: TGTGCCAGCAGTCCTCCTAGCGGGGGGGCCTACGAGCAGTACTTC.

In DNA form, the CDR3 reads TGTGCCAGTAGTCAAGGGGACAGCTACAATGAGCAGTTCTTC. This translates into CASSQGDSYNEQFF. The rearrangement links TRBV19 to TRBJ2-1; 7 bases match TRBD1. This CDR3 has 14 residues. J lost 3 bases, V lost 5 bases, and 4 bases had no gene match. Per the germline V gene, CDR1 is LNHDA and CDR2 is SQIVND (reference sequence).

The CDR3: CAWKTTGGPWGEQFF. In DNA, the CDR3 is TGTGCCTGGAAGACAACAGGGGGCCCTTGGGGTGAGCAGTTCTTC. This chain links TRBV30 with TRBJ2-1, with 9 bases matching TRBD1. The CDR3 covers 15 residues. The junction had 13 bases not matched to a gene; V was cut back by 4 bases and J by 9 bases. Germline V gene lookup returns CDR1 GTSNPN and CDR2 SVGIG (reference sequence).

In its sample, this clone was seen a few times. This sequence joins TRBV19 and TRBJ2-4; tentative D call: TRBD2 (5 bases). V was shortened by 7 bases and J by 4 bases, with 14 bases between the two germline ends. CDR3 length: 14 residues. Germline assignment: CDR1 LNHDA and CDR2 SQIVND (reference sequence). CDR3 protein: CASNGPSSKNIQYF. The CDR3 DNA reads as TGTGCCAGTAATGGGCCTAGCTCAAAAAACATTCAGTACTTC. The full variable domain, completed using reference TRBV19 and TRBJ2-4, is DGGITQSPKYLFRKEGQNVTLSCEQNLNHDAMYWYRQDPGQGLRLIYYSQIVNDFQKGDIAEGYSVSREKKESFPLTVTSAQKNPTAFYLCASNGPSSKNIQYFGAGTRLSVL.

The chain is built from TRBV5-1 and TRBJ2-5; 7 bases are shared with TRBD2. Germline CDR1 SGHRS, CDR2 YFSETQ. The ends lost 4 bases at V and 5 bases at J; junction bases unmatched: 5. The length of the CDR3 is 13 residues. The CDR3 bases are TGCGCCAGCAGCCGCGGGAGCGGGGAGACCCAGTACTTC. The encoded protein is CASSRGSGETQYF.

The chain links TRBV9 to TRBJ1-2; 7 bases are shared with TRBD1. The CDR3 loop spans 16 amino acids. J lost 1 base, V lost 2 bases, and 8 bases had no gene match. Germline-derived CDR1 and CDR2 are SGDLS and YYNGEE. For the CDR3, the DNA is TGTGCCAGCAGCGTCCCCGGACAGGAGAATAACTATGGCTACACCTTC. Translated: CASSVPGQENNYGYTF. Drawing the rest from reference TRBV9 and TRBJ1-2, the complete variable domain is DSGVTQTPKHLITATGQRVTLRCSPRSGDLSVYWYQQSLDQGLQFLIQYYNGEERAKGNILERFSAQQFPDLHSELNLSSLELGDSALYFCASSVPGQENNYGYTFGSGTRLTVV.

The chain uses TRBV6-1 and TRBJ2-3; tentatively, D is TRBD2 (5 bases). The CDR3 consists of 14 residues. Germline CDR1 is MNHNS and CDR2 is SASEGT. Deletions cut 3 bases from V and 4 bases from J, with 11 bases between. CDR3 sequence (DNA): TGTGCCAGCAGTGAGTCTAGCCGACCAGATACGCAGTATTTT. This gives the protein CASSESSRPDTQYF.

V and J are TRBV7-3 and TRBJ2-1; 9 bases agree with TRBD2. The V segment lost 4 bases and the J segment 9 bases; nucleotides outside the gene matches: 13. Germline V gene lookup returns CDR1 SGHTA and CDR2 FQGTGA. This CDR3 spans 16 amino acids. The chain's CDR3 is CASSSAGGPRFVEQFF. DNA of the CDR3: TGTGCCAGCAGCTCGGCGGGGGGGCCCCGGTTCGTTGAGCAGTTCTTC.

This rearrangement joins TRBV6-5 to TRBJ1-2, with a weak D call TRBD1 (6 bases). This CDR3 spans 15 amino acids. Trimming removed 6 bases at V and 7 bases at J, with 21 bases between. Germline V gives CDR1 MNHEY, CDR2 SVGAGI. The CDR3 region is CASRTLWTARGGYTF. The CDR3 coding sequence is TGTGCCAGCAGGACCCTCTGGACAGCCAGAGGTGGCTACACCTTC.

In its sample, this clone was seen a few times. The chain combines TRBV29-1 with TRBJ2-5; 8 bases fit TRBD1. This CDR3 has 16 residues. Looked up from germline, CDR1 is SQVTM and CDR2 is ANQGSEA. With 0 bases clipped from V and 5 bases from J, the junction kept 11 bases outside the gene matches. The CDR3 reads CSVEEPHRGSRETQYF. The CDR3 DNA reads as TGCAGCGTTGAAGAGCCACACAGGGGGTCAAGGGAGACCCAGTACTTC.

The chain combines TRBV10-3 with TRBJ2-2; D gene unclear. This CDR3 region has 14 residues. V was shortened by 10 bases and J by 1 base, with 13 bases between the two germline ends. Germline CDR1 is ENHRY and CDR2 is SYGVKD. The CDR3 loop reads CANAHKGNTGELFF. The CDR3 nucleotides are TGTGCCAACGCACACAAGGGGAACACCGGGGAGCTGTTTTTT.

A single count supports this clone. This chain connects TRBV6-5 to TRBJ2-5; the D is unclear. The germline gives CDR1 MNHEY, CDR2 SVGAGI. V lost 4 bases to trimming and J lost 3 bases, with 12 bases between them. This CDR3 comprises 14 residues. The CDR3 nucleotides read TGTGCCAGCAGTTCCCCCGGTCTCAAAGAGACCCAGTACTTC. Translation gives CASSSPGLKETQYF.

This chain uses TRBV10-3 with TRBJ1-1; a possible D gene is TRBD1 (6 bases). Trimming took 4 bases from V and 6 from J, leaving 21 bases between them. Per the germline V gene, CDR1 is ENHRY and CDR2 is SYGVKD. This CDR3 has 16 amino acids. In DNA form, the CDR3 reads TGTGCCATCAGTGGAGGGGGTCCGGGGCAAGGAGCTGAAGCTTTCTTT. As protein: CAISGGGPGQGAEAFF.

This chain links TRBV28 with TRBJ1-2, with 8 bases identical to TRBD1. The CDR3 contains 15 residues. CDR1 is MDHEN and CDR2 is SYDVKM in the germline V gene. V lost 7 bases, J lost 4 bases, and 11 bases stayed unmatched. CDR3: CASTYDRGYSYGYTF. The CDR3 coding sequence is TGTGCCAGCACCTATGACAGGGGATATAGCTATGGCTACACCTTC.

The CDR3 spells CASSSYGGEDTQYF. The CDR3 DNA sequence: TGTGCCAGCAGCTCATACGGGGGCGAGGATACGCAGTATTTT. The chain links TRBV11-1 to TRBJ2-3; D is perhaps TRBD1 or TRBD2 (6 bases each). Trimming took 4 bases from V and 6 from J, leaving 14 bases between them. The CDR3 covers 14 residues. The germline V gene encodes CDR1 SGHAT and CDR2 FQDESV (reference sequence).

CDR3 amino acids: CASSFWGGQTDQPQHF. Written as DNA, the CDR3 is TGTGCCAGCAGCTTTTGGGGCGGACAGACAGATCAGCCCCAGCATTTT. The rearrangement links TRBV11-3 to TRBJ1-5, with D perhaps matching TRBD1 (6 bases). The germline V and J ends were trimmed by 3 bases and 5 bases, with 17 bases remaining between them. Germline V CDR1 and CDR2: SGHNT, YENEEA. There are 16 residues in the CDR3.

The V and J genes are TRBV30 and TRBJ2-3; maybe TRBD1 (5 bases). CDR1 is GTSNPN, CDR2 SVGIG, per germline (reference sequence). This CDR3 spans 13 amino acids. V lost 6 bases and J 1 base, leaving 11 bases between the germline ends. The CDR3 nucleotides read TGTGCCTGTCTAGGGGAACGCACAGATACGCAGTATTTT. It yields the protein CACLGERTDTQYF.

The chain recombines TRBV27 with TRBJ2-5; D perhaps matches TRBD1 (5 bases). This CDR3 comprises 15 residues. With 2 bases removed from V and 3 bases from J, the gap between germline ends came to 13 bases. The germline gives CDR1 MNHEY, CDR2 SMNVEV (reference sequence). Here the CDR3 DNA reads TGTGCCAGCAGTTTAAGGGGCAGGGTAGAAGAGACCCAGTACTTC. Translation: CASSLRGRVEETQYF.

The chain employs TRBV5-4 and TRBJ1-1; D may be TRBD1 (5 bases). The CDR3 length is 16 residues. CDR1 is SGHNT and CDR2 is YYREEE in the germline V gene (reference sequence). Trimming pared 2 bases from V and 0 bases from J, leaving 14 bases between. CDR3 protein: CASSLGAGMVNTEAFF. DNA of the CDR3: TGTGCCAGCAGCTTAGGGGCAGGGATGGTGAACACTGAAGCTTTCTTT.